This T cell receptor (beta chain) originates from a study of T cells in Graves' hyperthyroidism and ophthalmopathy (dated by TCRdb to about 2019). Turning to the overall study: Peripheral blood samples were taken at the time of initial diagnosis, prior to any treatment. To identify distinguishing TCR V-J signatures, a discovery cohort of about a hundred patients was used, comprising 43 with Graves' ophthalmopathy and around 57 with stable Graves' hyperthyroidism. Whether ophthalmopathy could be predicted prospectively was tested in an independent validation cohort made up of under 20 hyperthyroidism patients plus 17 patients who later progressed to ophthalmopathy. For training and testing, the approximately 97 patients in the discovery cohort were randomly divided in a 7:3 ratio. In several Graves' hyperthyroidism patients, the study also compared T-cell repertoires from thyroid tissue with T-cell repertoires from blood. Once sampling was done, hyperthyroidism patients were given methimazole at a starting dose of 30 mg daily, whereas ophthalmopathy patients were given high-dose intravenous methylprednisolone. The paper describes TCR Vbeta CDR3 sequencing of about 140 peripheral blood samples, made up of approximately 40 ophthalmopathy patients, around 73 hyperthyroidism patients and roughly 17 progressor patients.

Details on this clonotype: Its specific antigen is unknown. The junction departs from the called germline gene at one end, perhaps through a read error.

Overall results and qualifications from the work: A 13 V-J signature model separated ophthalmopathy from stable hyperthyroidism, with 87.88% sensitivity and about 81% specificity in cross-validation and 80%/75% in testing. Most expanded thyroid clonotypes (frequency above 0.001) were also detected in blood, a finding suggesting that blood repertoires may reflect thyroid immune responses. In validation, the model predicted progression to ophthalmopathy with 60% to 71% sensitivity and roughly 72% specificity, a median of 6.5 months before onset. No statistical method was used to fix the sample size in advance, and group allocation was not hidden from the investigators.

TCR beta CDR3 regions were amplified from RNA transcripts. A first-round RT-PCR of the TCR CDR3 used the HTBI primer set with the Qiagen OneStep RT-PCR kit. Libraries were constructed in a second round of multiplex PCR, after which size selection and purification were carried out. Paired-end sequencing of the libraries was performed with 100 bp reads on an Illumina HiSeq2000. In the source study's methods: SOAPnuke was used to process the raw data, removing reads that contained adapters or uncalled bases, had a mean Phred below 15, or lacked an exact match to the constant primer or identifier. COPE v1.2.5 was used to merge high-quality paired reads, and clonotypes were defined as unique nucleotide sequences. MiTCR v1.1 was used to align clonotypes to the IMGT TRBV, TRBD and TRBJ reference segments. Only V-J combinations with frequency above 0.0001, covering 99% to 99.2% of repertoires, were analysed. A TCS score was defined as the ratio between F50 (clonal expansion) and ExV (chaos), using BLOSUM62-based TCRdist between CDR3 peptides within each V-J. Welch's t-statistics and random forest reduced some 510 V-J features to 13, which were used in a naive Bayes classifier (R e1071). TCRdb reanalyzed the raw reads on its own, using fastp at Q25 for trimming and MiXCR for clone calling, and kept in-frame beta chains. Each CDR3 protein gets just one entry, which takes the most common genes and DNA from the rows behind it. TCRdb, not the authors, supplied the V and J calls. The sample has 350,000 to 450,000 distinct CDR3 sequences on record, about a sixth of them singletons. The top ten clones comprise about a third of the sample.

According to the germline V gene, CDR1 reads MNHEY and CDR2 reads SVGEGT. Inclusive of the bounding cysteine and phenylalanine, the CDR3 is 16 residues long. Of all the DNA, just the CDR3 is kept, 48 bases in frame from base 1. Hyperthyroidism patients were aged 18 to 65 years and newly diagnosed, with disease duration of less than 2 months. Any patient with an uncontrolled infection, another autoimmune disease, pregnancy or lactation was excluded. Diagnoses were established on the basis of clinical symptoms, serum thyroxine and TRAb, thyroid ultrasound, and orbital computed tomography. For progressor patients, blood was drawn at the first diagnosis of hyperthyroidism, before any ophthalmopathy symptoms had appeared. PBMCs were isolated from around 10 ml of fresh peripheral blood by Ficoll-Paque density gradient centrifugation. Patients classed as progressors first received a Graves' hyperthyroidism diagnosis and then went on to develop ophthalmopathy during follow-up. Total RNA was extracted using Trizol reagent, and RNA quality was assessed on an Agilent 2100 Bioanalyzer.

The chain links TRBV6-2 or TRBV6-3 with TRBJ2-1; 16 bases in between match TRBD2. This clonotype was obtained from a young woman with Graves' hyperthyroidism that later progressed to Graves' ophthalmopathy. The sample was blood. Here is the DNA: TGTGCCAGCAGTACCCCGGGACTAGCGGGGGGGACTGAGCAGCTCTTC. Translated, this gives CASSTPGLAGGTEQLF.